This passage covers 22 T cell receptor beta chains from one sample sequenced in a study of shared clonotypes between healthy human individuals (dated by TCRdb to 2020 to 2022). Libraries were prepared through the immunoSEQ multiplex PCR assay. Not all clones reach the TCRdb copy of this immuneACCESS table, which keeps in-frame sequences only. Checked studies attribute under half of the gap to unresolved V genes and leave the rest unexplained. Recorded for this sample are hundreds of thousands of clones; about 97% of them occurred a single time. The ten largest clones capture about 0.057% of the sample. The sample was naive CD4+ T cells sorted from blood. This sample's cell subset or site label indicates: CD45RA+ positively selected. These receptor sequences come from a woman in her 30s in good health.

The genes are TRBV6-5 and TRBJ1-2, with D perhaps matching TRBD1 (5 bases). The CDR3 covers 15 residues. V was trimmed by 2 bases and J by 5 bases, leaving 15 bases between them. Germline CDR1 and CDR2: MNHEY and SVGAGI. CDR3 coding DNA: TGTGCCAGCAGTTACGGCTGGGGGGTCGGGTATGGCTACACCTTC. Protein: CASSYGWGVGYGYTF.

The chain joins TRBV29-1 to TRBJ1-1; the D is unclear. The V and J ends lost 4 bases and 0 bases respectively, with 12 bases between them. CDR1 is SQVTM, CDR2 ANQGSEA, per germline. This CDR3 region has 14 residues. The CDR3 coding sequence is TGCAGCGTTGTATTTCCGGGCATGAACACTGAAGCTTTCTTT. It translates to CSVVFPGMNTEAFF.

The rearrangement links TRBV28 to TRBJ2-1; D is undetermined. The germline V gene encodes CDR1 MDHEN and CDR2 SYDVKM. The CDR3 runs 12 residues. Trimming left V 3 bases short and J 9 bases short, with 9 bases between. The CDR3 protein is CASSFLGSEQFF. The DNA of the CDR3 is TGTGCCAGCAGTTTTTTGGGAAGTGAGCAGTTCTTC.

This chain links TRBV6-6 with TRBJ2-3; D is possibly TRBD2 (5 bases). The germline V and J ends were trimmed by 1 base and 4 bases, with 12 bases remaining between them. The CDR3 spans 15 residues. Germline V gives CDR1 MNHNY, CDR2 SVGAGI (reference sequence). The CDR3 sequence: CASSYWPNSADTQYF. The CDR3 region has the DNA TGTGCCAGCAGTTACTGGCCAAATAGCGCAGATACGCAGTATTTT.

The gene calls are TRBV5-6 and TRBJ1-1, with TRBD1 matching over 8 bases. There are 18 residues in the CDR3. V lost 0 bases and J lost 0; bases outside the gene matches: 10. Germline assignment: CDR1 SGHDT and CDR2 YYEEEE. This CDR3 is CASSLVYTGTGLNTEAFF. CDR3 sequence (DNA): TGTGCCAGCAGCTTGGTGTACACAGGGACAGGTTTGAACACTGAAGCTTTCTTT.

The genes are TRBV29-1 and TRBJ2-1; D may be TRBD1 or TRBD2 (6 bases each). The CDR3 sequence is 12 residues long. With 5 bases removed from V and 7 bases from J, the gap between germline ends came to 12 bases. Germline CDR1 and CDR2: SQVTM and ANQGSEA. CDR3 nucleotide sequence: TGCAGCGTTAACGGAGGGGGTAATGAGCAGTTCTTC. Translation: CSVNGGGNEQFF.

In regard to this clone: Sequence at one end of the junction differs from germline and may be a read error. This chain connects TRBV28 to TRBJ2-5, with D perhaps matching TRBD2 (6 bases). The end of the DNA is better explained by TRBJ2-7, so the J call may be wrong. Germline V gene lookup returns CDR1 MDHEN and CDR2 SYDVKM. The CDR3 runs 14 residues. In nucleotides, the CDR3 is TGTGCCAGCACTTTAACGGGGGTTAGCTACGAGCAGTACTTC. This translates into CASTLTGVSYEQYF.

Of note for this clone: An end of the junction differs from the germline gene, which may be a read error. Other DNA sequences in the sample encode the same CDR3. The chain has TRBV5-4 and TRBJ2-2; D possibly matches TRBD1 or TRBD2 (5 bases each). The germline V gene has CDR1 SGHNT and CDR2 YYREEE (reference sequence). The CDR3 runs 15 residues. In nucleotides, the CDR3 is TGTGCCAGCAGCTCTGGGACGCCGAAAACCGGGGAGCTGTTTTTT. This translates into CASSSGTPKTGELFF.

The V call is TRBV4-1, the J call TRBJ2-5; possibly TRBD2 for D (6 bases). CDR3 size: 17 residues. CDR1 is MGHRA and CDR2 is YSYEKL in the germline V gene. V lost 1 base and J 2 bases, leaving 17 bases between the germline ends. The CDR3 loop reads CASSQGWPGRGQETQYF. The CDR3 coding sequence is TGCGCCAGCAGCCAAGGATGGCCGGGGCGGGGTCAAGAGACCCAGTACTTC.

This chain uses TRBV28 with TRBJ2-7; 7 nucleotides line up with TRBD1. The length of the CDR3 is 15 residues. V shed 5 bases, J shed 0 bases, and the junction held 7 bases outside the gene matches. Germline V CDR1 and CDR2: MDHEN, SYDVKM. The CDR3 spells CASSLQGLTSYEQYF. The CDR3 coding sequence is TGTGCCAGCAGTCTACAGGGGCTCACCTCCTACGAGCAGTACTTC.

This chain joins TRBV5-4 and TRBJ1-1; 9 nucleotides line up with TRBD1. CDR3 size: 14 residues. The V gene's germline CDR1 is SGHNT and CDR2 YYREEE (reference sequence). V lost 10 bases, J lost 5 bases, and 12 bases stayed unmatched. CDR3 sequence (DNA): TGTGCCTACTCTCTACAGGGGGCGGATACTGAAGCTTTCTTT. The encoded protein is CAYSLQGADTEAFF.

The V gene is TRBV30, the J gene TRBJ2-1; D uncertain. Germline V gives CDR1 GTSNPN, CDR2 SVGIG (reference sequence). The CDR3 loop spans 12 amino acids. Trimming removed 2 bases at V and 6 bases at J, with 8 bases between. The CDR3 bases are TGTGCCTGGAGTAGGTACTTCAATGAGCAGTTCTTC. This translates into CAWSRYFNEQFF.

The rearrangement joins TRBV10-2 to TRBJ2-1; a weak D match, TRBD2 (6 bases). V lost 6 bases and J lost 4, with 10 bases in between. Germline CDR1 is WSHSY and CDR2 is SAAADI. This CDR3 has 13 residues. The CDR3 coding sequence is TGCGCCAGCAGGTTAGCGGAATACAATGAGCAGTTCTTC. As protein: CASRLAEYNEQFF.

The chain couples TRBV7-9 to TRBJ2-3; a possible D gene is TRBD1 (6 bases). The CDR3 is 17 amino acids. V was clipped by 5 bases and J by 0 bases, with 18 bases between them. Germline assignment: CDR1 SEHNR and CDR2 FQNEAQ (reference sequence). CDR3 bases: TGTGCCAGCAGCCCAGGGGATAGCAAGTATAGCACAGATACGCAGTATTTT. Encoded protein: CASSPGDSKYSTDTQYF.

This clone was picked up one time. The chain uses TRBV6-1 and TRBJ2-5; D is ambiguous. Germline V gene data show CDR1 as MNHNS and CDR2 as SASEGT. V was clipped by 2 bases and J by 5 bases, with 9 bases between them. CDR3 size: 13 residues. CDR3 DNA: TGTGCCAGCAGTGAAACTTTTGGGGAGACCCAGTACTTC. The encoded protein is CASSETFGETQYF.

The chain uses TRBV5-1 and TRBJ2-1; D perhaps matches TRBD2 (6 bases). Germline-derived CDR1 and CDR2 are SGHRS and YFSETQ. The CDR3 spans 14 residues. V lost 4 bases and J lost 9, with 17 bases in between. CDR3 region: CASSPFRSGTEQFF. The CDR3 coding sequence is TGCGCCAGCAGCCCATTCCGTAGCGGAACTGAGCAGTTCTTC. Combining the CDR3 with reference TRBV5-1 and TRBJ2-1 gives the whole variable domain KAGVTQTPRYLIKTRGQQVTLSCSPISGHRSVSWYQQTPGQGLQFLFEYFSETQRNKGNFPGRFSGRQFSNSRSEMNVSTLELGDSALYLCASSPFRSGTEQFFGPGTRLTVL.

This chain uses TRBV28 with TRBJ1-4; the match to TRBD1 covers 8 bases. V gave up 4 bases and J gave up 0 bases; unmatched junction bases: 7. The CDR3 runs 17 residues. Per germline, CDR1 MDHEN and CDR2 SYDVKM. In DNA form, the CDR3 reads TGTGCCAGCAGTTCCGGGACAGGACTTGCAACTAATGAAAAACTGTTTTTT. Translating it yields CASSSGTGLATNEKLFF. Full variable domain (outside the CDR3, taken from reference TRBV28 and TRBJ1-4): DVKVTQSSRYLVKRTGEKVFLECVQDMDHENMFWYRQDPGLGLRLIYFSYDVKMKEKGDIPEGYSVSREKKERFSLILESASTNQTSMYLCASSSGTGLATNEKLFFGSGTQLSVL.

The chain's CDR3 is CSDLPAGQGQYF. The DNA of the CDR3 is TGCAGCGACCTTCCGGCAGGGCAAGGGCAGTATTTT. The V and J genes are TRBV29-1 and TRBJ2-3; TRBD1 is a possible D gene (5 bases). The germline V and J ends were trimmed by 7 bases and 11 bases, with 19 bases remaining between them. Germline-derived CDR1 and CDR2 are SQVTM and ANQGSEA. The CDR3 totals 12 residues.

CDR3 DNA: TGTGCCAGCGATGATTCGGACAGGGAAGAATCCTACGAGCAGTACTTC. Protein product: CASDDSDREESYEQYF. V gene TRBV7-9 combines with J gene TRBJ2-7, with 8 bases aligning to TRBD1. Germline V lookup: CDR1 SEHNR, CDR2 FQNEAQ (reference sequence). The CDR3 runs 16 residues. V was pared by 8 bases and J by 1 base, with 13 bases of the junction left unmatched.

This clone was recorded only once. The chain has TRBV9 and TRBJ2-6, with unresolved D. V was shortened by 5 bases and J by 9 bases, with 15 bases between the two germline ends. The CDR3 contains 14 residues. Germline values: CDR1 SGDLS, CDR2 YYNGEE. CDR3 amino acids: CASSFRTELNVLTF. CDR3 DNA: TGTGCCAGCAGTTTTAGGACGGAGCTCAACGTCCTGACTTTC.

The genes are TRBV5-1 and TRBJ1-1; possible D gene TRBD1, 6 bases. The V gene's germline CDR1 is SGHRS and CDR2 YFSETQ. V lost 4 bases, J lost 1 base, and 14 bases lay in between. CDR3 length equals 15 residues. The CDR3, as DNA: TGCGCCAGCAGCCGCCCGGGGGCACGGAACACTGAAGCTTTCTTT. This encodes CASSRPGARNTEAFF.

This clone was seen only once. This chain connects TRBV11-1 to TRBJ2-1; 9 nucleotides agree with TRBD1. The CDR3 spans 16 residues. The germline gives CDR1 SGHAT, CDR2 FQDESV (reference sequence). The J segment lost 4 bases and the V segment lost 6 bases, leaving 10 bases of the junction unmatched. CDR3 in amino acids: CASSPTGTGFYNEQFF. The CDR3 nucleotides are TGTGCCAGCAGTCCGACCGGGACAGGGTTTTACAATGAGCAGTTCTTC.